One TCR beta chain is described in this entry. This sample was taken from a study of T cells of healthy individuals. MiXCR, run by TCRdb on the 5' RACE reads, gives a single entry per CDR3 protein. The sample comprises around 63,000 distinct CDR3 sequences, under 20% of which are singletons, and approximately 4.8% rests with the top ten. Trimming left V 2 bases short and J 5 bases short, with 9 bases between. Germline CDR1 and CDR2: MNHEY and SMNVEV (reference sequence). There are 13 residues in the CDR3. The receptor's source is a human donor in good health. V gene TRBV27 combines with J gene TRBJ2-5; TRBD2 is a possible D gene (6 bases). The CDR3 DNA follows: TGTGCCAGCAGTTTAGGAGGGTCGGAGACCCAGTACTTC. Encoded protein: CASSLGGSETQYF.